This TCR beta chain was sequenced during a study of blood T cells in healthy people across ages (dated by TCRdb to 2013 to 2016). With regard to the full study: In model experiments, template switching captured about one uniquely barcoded TCR beta cDNA molecule for every two T cells. The donors were split into four age groups: young (average around 15 years), middle-aged (around 40), aged (approximately 60) and long-lived (roughly 88). Age-related changes in TCR beta repertoire diversity were measured in the study by deep sequencing normalized with unique cDNA molecular identifiers. Two additional independent replicas of 1 million unique cDNA reads from the same blood draw were analyzed for two donors (one aged 18 to 29 and one aged 80 or older).

This clonotype was detected a few times. No cognate antigen has been identified for it. Base qualities are not recorded, but no much larger clone differs from it by a single base. From the cysteine through the phenylalanine, the CDR3 covers 14 amino acids. Only the CDR3 part of the read is kept: 42 bases, read in frame from the first base. CDR1 and CDR2, per the germline V gene, are SGHAT and FQNNGV. Relative to germline, V is 2 bases shorter and J is 5 bases shorter, with 12 bases between their ends. To prepare the library, 5' RACE was applied. The sequencing machine was an Illumina HiSeq 2500. A second PCR of roughly 7 to 11 cycles was run with a J-beta primer mix and a sample-barcoded 5' primer. Each TCR beta cDNA molecule received a unique molecular identifier from a template-switch 5' adaptor carrying 12 random nucleotides. Each sample yielded at least 3 million CDR3-containing paired-end reads. The Mint cDNA synthesis kit, primed by a TRBC-specific oligonucleotide, was used to synthesize first-strand cDNA from all RNA. Following uracil-DNA glycosylase treatment, all cDNA underwent a first 18-cycle PCR with the universal primers M1SS and BC2_uni_R. The study's own analysis went as follows. Each sample was normalized by randomly selecting 1 million high-quality reads, each carrying a distinct molecular identifier. Reads sharing molecular identifiers were discarded rather than binned into consensus sequences. CDR3 identification, clonotype clustering and error correction used MiTCR with a Q25 quality threshold and the strictest error-elimination algorithm. A nonparametric unseen species model with Euler transformation was used to estimate a lower bound on total TCR beta diversity. Using fastp at Q25 and MiXCR, TCRdb reprocessed the public reads and kept productive beta chains. For every CDR3 protein sequence, its rows merge into one entry that carries the most common genes and DNA. These V and J calls are TCRdb output, not the study's own analysis. The sample includes about 1 million distinct CDR3 sequences, with around 25% observed a single time. Approximately 0.79% of the sample is in the top ten clones.

The paper as a whole reports these results and caveats: Estimates of total diversity based on one million sequenced T cells were regarded as lower bounds and as underestimates. A strong correlation was found between observed TCR beta diversity and the percentage of naive T cells measured by flow cytometry. Because the CMV infection status of the donors was unknown, age-related changes in expanded clonotypes may potentially have been confounded. Observed TCR beta diversity per million T cells fell roughly linearly with age, and a significant reduction was already apparent by age around 40. Since profiling was done on bulk unsorted PBMCs, naive and antigen-experienced compartments could not be conclusively compared. Compared with the aged group, the long-lived group had more naive CD4+ T cells, fewer expanded clones and increased TCR diversity, a pattern suggesting age selection.

Systemically healthy Caucasian individuals from Russia, roughly 40 in total and aged roughly 6 to 90 years, were included as donors. Ten milliliters of peripheral blood were drawn from each donor into EDTA-treated Vacutainer tubes. PBMCs were isolated by Ficoll-Paque density-gradient centrifugation, with at least 7 million obtained per sample. Total RNA was extracted from PBMCs with Trizol reagent, with at least 6 micrograms obtained per sample. For every donor, flow cytometry on a PBMC aliquot measured the percentage of naive CD45RAhigh/CD27high T cells. The data were also submitted as part of a second study, on T cells of mothers and their children. The second study's paper adds: Nine systemically healthy Caucasian individuals served as donors, namely three mothers together with their six children. cDNA synthesis consumed the entire amount of extracted RNA, loaded at around 1.5 ug RNA in each 15 ul reaction. In the second PCR, the M1S primer introduced both the sample barcodes and 2-4 random nucleotides. More than 8 million TCR beta CDR3 reads were obtained from each mother, and millions of reads were obtained from each child. Thymic selection similarly shapes TCR recombination output in related and unrelated pairs, with minor effect from inherited differences. Normalized repertoire overlap in related mother-child pairs was always slightly higher than in unrelated mother-child pairs, but the difference was never significant. No persistent microchimeric T cell clones were detected, at a sensitivity of approximately 90 clones per million clonotypes. Deep NGS was used in the study to compare the TCR beta repertoires of mothers and children and to look for features that separate related mother-child pairs from unrelated individuals. Mothers averaged about 37 +/- 4 years of age and children averaged 11 +/- 4 years. After adapter ligation with NEBNext reagents, the libraries were sequenced on Illumina HiSeq 2000 with 100+100 nt paired-end reads. Mother and child libraries were prepared a month apart and sequenced in separate runs to prevent cross-contamination. Between about 500,000 and 2,100,000 distinct TCR beta clonotypes were identified per donor. Naive TCR beta clonotypes were estimated from low-frequency clonotypes matched to each donor's FACS-determined naive share, without sorting.

The sample comprised blood. Recombination linked TRBV11-2 to TRBJ2-5, and the D gene may be TRBD1, 6 bases matching. The clonotype was recovered from a girl aged 2-10 years in good health. In nucleotides, the sequence is TGTGCCAGCAGCTTACAGGGGATTGTGGAGACCCAGTACTTC. Its coded protein is CASSLQGIVETQYF.